This paragraph reports one T cell receptor beta chain. A junction end diverges from the germline sequence, so it may reflect a read error. The source of the sample is a study of blood T cell repertoires in COVID-19. Across the whole study: Acute-phase and convalescent COVID-19 samples originated in the United States, Italy and Spain. T cells, B-cell-depleted T cells, or PBMCs supplied cDNA or gDNA.

Authors' data handling: Using reference gene primer amplification, nucleated cell counts were estimated. The assay was immunoSEQ multiplex PCR, and TCRdb's table has in-frame clones only and misses some. That table supplies the V and J calls and clone size; D and trimming were determined from the DNA. This repertoire shows around 74,000 clones, around nine tenths found once; its top ten account for 6.5% to 9.5%. Per the germline V gene, CDR1 is LNHDA and CDR2 is SQIVND (reference sequence). The length of the CDR3 is 9 residues. J is TRBJ2-7 and V is TRBV19; D is unresolved. The TCR originated in a man aged 25-45 years with acute or convalescent COVID-19. The sequenced sample consisted of peripheral blood. In DNA, the CDR3 is TGTGCCAGTAGTATCAGGTTCCACTTC. This encodes CASSIRFHF. Using reference TRBV19 and TRBJ2-7 for the parts outside the CDR3, the full variable domain is DGGITQSPKYLFRKEGQNVTLSCEQNLNHDAMYWYRQDPGQGLRLIYYSQIVNDFQKGDIAEGYSVSREKKESFPLTVTSAQKNPTAFYLCASSIRFHFGPGTRLTVT.